Below, 13 T cell receptor beta chains from the same sample are listed, as sequenced in a study of identical twins (dated by TCRdb to the mid-2010s). Library construction relied on 5' RACE. Sequencing instrument: Illumina HiSeq 2000. TCRdb handled the public reads itself, with Q25 trimming in fastp and clone calling in MiXCR, and kept productive beta chains. Rows with one shared CDR3 protein collapse into an entry with the most common genes and DNA. Within this sample are fewer than 550,000 distinct CDR3 sequences, with roughly an eighth of them counted one time only. The ten largest account for 0.98% of the sample. The same data also contributed to another study, on yellow fever vaccine responses in identical twins.

The sample was CD4+ T cells sorted from blood. Every receptor here comes from a woman aged 18 to 35 in good health.

In its sample, this clonotype was seen many times. The chain uses TRBV11-2 and TRBJ1-1; TRBD1 agrees at 8 bases. Unmatched junction bases numbered 3, after V lost 3 bases and J lost 0 bases. In germline, CDR1 is SGHAT, CDR2 FQNNGV. The CDR3 is 15 amino acids. CDR3: CASSLRTGMNTEAFF. In DNA form, the CDR3 reads TGTGCCAGCAGCTTGCGGACAGGGATGAACACTGAAGCTTTCTTT.

The chain employs TRBV6-4 and TRBJ2-1, with TRBD1 identical over 8 bases. The CDR3 is 15 residues long. V shed 4 bases and J 3 bases; nucleotides not matched to a gene: 5. Germline CDR1 and CDR2: MRHNA and SNTAGT. The CDR3 here is CASSARTGHYNEQFF. The CDR3 DNA sequence: TGTGCCAGCAGTGCCCGGACAGGGCACTACAATGAGCAGTTCTTC.

A few counts support this clonotype. The chain is built from TRBV20-1 and TRBJ2-1; 8 nucleotides align to TRBD1. This CDR3 has 14 amino acids. The V gene end was trimmed by 2 bases and the J gene end by 12 bases; junction bases not matched to a gene: 12. Germline values: CDR1 DFQATT, CDR2 SNEGSKA (reference sequence). CDR3 sequence reads: CSARNPSSDRAQFF. The CDR3 nucleotides are TGCAGTGCTAGAAACCCATCCTCGGACAGGGCGCAGTTCTTC.

This clonotype has a handful of counts. The J gene is TRBJ1-5, the V gene TRBV25-1; D might be TRBD1 (5 bases). This CDR3 region has 15 residues. The V and J ends lost 11 bases and 5 bases respectively, with 22 bases between them. Germline loops: CDR1 MGHDK, CDR2 SYGVNS. DNA for the CDR3: TGTGCCGGTTCGGGCACCCCAGGGCTAGATCAGCCCCAGCATTTT. This gives the protein CAGSGTPGLDQPQHF.

The rearrangement joins TRBV27 to TRBJ2-4, with D possibly matching TRBD2 (6 bases). This CDR3 contains 14 residues. V shed 5 bases and J shed 7 bases, with 15 bases lying between them. Germline loops: CDR1 MNHEY, CDR2 SMNVEV (reference sequence). CDR3 sequence reads: CASSPDIGGNIQYF. The CDR3 region has the DNA TGTGCCAGCAGTCCCGACATTGGAGGGAACATTCAGTACTTC.

The genes are TRBV20-1 and TRBJ2-7; D might be TRBD1 (6 bases). There are 13 residues in the CDR3. V was clipped by 6 bases and J by 3 bases, with 15 bases between them. CDR1 DFQATT and CDR2 SNEGSKA come from the germline V gene (reference sequence). CDR3 sequence reads: CSASRGYGYEQYF. The CDR3 bases are TGCAGTGCGAGTAGGGGGTATGGCTACGAGCAGTACTTC.

V is TRBV28 and J is TRBJ2-7; TRBD1 matches at 7 bases. The CDR3 is 12 amino acids. Germline CDR1 reads MDHEN; CDR2 reads SYDVKM. Germline trimming cut 10 bases from V and 2 bases from J; bases unmatched to any gene: 5. The CDR3 nucleotides are TGTGCCACGGGACAGAGTCCCTACGAGCAGTACTTC. Protein product: CATGQSPYEQYF.

The chain recombines TRBV4-1 with TRBJ2-5; TRBD2 might be the D (6 bases). The CDR3 has 15 amino acids. The V end lost 1 base, the J end lost 5 bases, and 14 bases lay between the germline ends. Germline V gene data show CDR1 as MGHRA and CDR2 as YSYEKL. CDR3 sequence (DNA): TGCGCCAGCAGCCAAGGAGGAGGGCAGCGGGAGACCCAGTACTTC. Protein sequence: CASSQGGGQRETQYF.

The chain recombines TRBV14 with TRBJ2-7, with D hard to call. V was shortened by 4 bases and J by 4 bases, with 11 bases between the two germline ends. The CDR3 consists of 13 residues. CDR1 is SGHDN, CDR2 FVKESK, per germline. CDR3 protein: CASSPPSPYEQYF. CDR3 bases: TGTGCCAGCAGCCCCCCCAGCCCTTACGAGCAGTACTTC.

The chain has TRBV29-1 and TRBJ2-3; TRBD2 matches at 11 bases. Germline V gene sequence: CDR1 SQVTM, CDR2 ANQGSEA. The trim removed 2 bases at V and 3 bases at J, leaving 10 bases unmatched. The CDR3 sequence is 17 residues long. The CDR3 sequence is CSVENLGTSGSTDTQYF. DNA for the CDR3: TGCAGCGTTGAAAACCTGGGGACTAGCGGTAGTACAGATACGCAGTATTTT.

The chain carries TRBV5-1 and TRBJ2-1, with D hard to call. Germline CDR1 and CDR2: SGHRS and YFSETQ. Trimming left V 0 bases short and J 7 bases short, with 5 bases between. This CDR3 spans 12 amino acids. The DNA of the CDR3 is TGCGCCAGCAGCTTGGAGCTGAATGAGCAGTTCTTC. Translation gives CASSLELNEQFF.

This clonotype has only a few counts. This chain links TRBV24-1 with TRBJ2-5, with a weak D call TRBD2 (6 bases). Germline values: CDR1 KGHDR, CDR2 SFDVKD. This CDR3 is 15 amino acids long. V lost 3 bases to trimming and J lost 4 bases, with 14 bases between them. CDR3 coding DNA: TGTGCCACCAGTGATATGGGACCAGCGGGAGAGACCCAGTACTTC. Translating gives CATSDMGPAGETQYF.

The V gene is TRBV29-1, the J gene TRBJ1-1; D not certain. The ends were cut back, 6 bases at V and 1 base at J, with 6 bases in the middle. Germline loops: CDR1 SQVTM, CDR2 ANQGSEA. The CDR3 covers 11 residues. Here the CDR3 DNA reads TGCAGCGTGCGGGAGAACACTGAAGCTTTCTTT. Encoded protein: CSVRENTEAFF.